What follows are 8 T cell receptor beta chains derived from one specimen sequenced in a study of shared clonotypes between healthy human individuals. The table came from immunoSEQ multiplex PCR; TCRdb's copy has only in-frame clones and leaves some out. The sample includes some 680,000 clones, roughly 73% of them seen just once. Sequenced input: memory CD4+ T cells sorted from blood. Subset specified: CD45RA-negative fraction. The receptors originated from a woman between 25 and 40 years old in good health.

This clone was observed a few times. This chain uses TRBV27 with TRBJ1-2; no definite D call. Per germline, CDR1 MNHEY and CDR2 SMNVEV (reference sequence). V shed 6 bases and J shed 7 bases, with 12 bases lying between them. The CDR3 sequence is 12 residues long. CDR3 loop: CASRSVLFGYTF. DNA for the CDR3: TGTGCCAGCAGGTCGGTTCTATTTGGCTACACCTTC.

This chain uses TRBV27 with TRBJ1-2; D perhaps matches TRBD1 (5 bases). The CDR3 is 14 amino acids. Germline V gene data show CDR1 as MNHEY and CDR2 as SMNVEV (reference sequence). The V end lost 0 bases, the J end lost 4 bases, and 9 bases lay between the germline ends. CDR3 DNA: TGTGCCAGCAGTTTATCAGCAGGGCCCTATGGCTACACCTTC. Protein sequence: CASSLSAGPYGYTF.

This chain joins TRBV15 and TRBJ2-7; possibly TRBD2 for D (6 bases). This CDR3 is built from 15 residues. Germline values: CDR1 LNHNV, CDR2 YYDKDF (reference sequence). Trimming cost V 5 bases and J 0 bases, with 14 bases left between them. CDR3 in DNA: TGTGCCACCAGCTTAGGAGGGGCCCACTCCTACGAGCAGTACTTC. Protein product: CATSLGGAHSYEQYF.

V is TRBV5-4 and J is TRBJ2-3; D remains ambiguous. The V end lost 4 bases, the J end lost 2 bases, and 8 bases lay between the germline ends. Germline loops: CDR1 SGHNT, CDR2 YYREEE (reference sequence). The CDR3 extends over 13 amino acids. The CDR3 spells CASSRSTTDTQYF. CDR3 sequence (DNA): TGTGCCAGCAGCCGGTCTACCACAGATACGCAGTATTTT. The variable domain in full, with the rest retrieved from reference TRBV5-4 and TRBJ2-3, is ETGVTQSPTHLIKTRGQQVTLRCSSQSGHNTVSWYQQALGQGPQFIFQYYREEENGRGNFPPRFSGLQFPNYSSELNVNALELDDSALYLCASSRSTTDTQYFGPGTRLTVL.

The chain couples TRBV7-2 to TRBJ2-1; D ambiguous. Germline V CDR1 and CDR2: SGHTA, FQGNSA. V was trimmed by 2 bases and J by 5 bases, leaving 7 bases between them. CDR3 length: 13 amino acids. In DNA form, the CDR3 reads TGTGCCAGCAGCTTAAGACTCGACAATGAGCAGTTCTTC. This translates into CASSLRLDNEQFF.

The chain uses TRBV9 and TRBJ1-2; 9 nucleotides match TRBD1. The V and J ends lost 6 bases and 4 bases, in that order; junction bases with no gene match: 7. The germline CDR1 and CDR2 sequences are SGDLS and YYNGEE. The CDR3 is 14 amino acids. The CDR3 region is CASKVGTGPYGYTF. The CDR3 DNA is TGTGCCAGCAAAGTCGGGACAGGGCCCTATGGCTACACCTTC.

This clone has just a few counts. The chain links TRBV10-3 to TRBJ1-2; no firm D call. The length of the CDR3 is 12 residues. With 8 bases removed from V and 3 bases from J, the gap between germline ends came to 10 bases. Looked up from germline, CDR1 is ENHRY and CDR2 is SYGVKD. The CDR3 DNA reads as TGTGCCATCCCGTCGGTGTACTATGGCTACACCTTC. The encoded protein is CAIPSVYYGYTF.

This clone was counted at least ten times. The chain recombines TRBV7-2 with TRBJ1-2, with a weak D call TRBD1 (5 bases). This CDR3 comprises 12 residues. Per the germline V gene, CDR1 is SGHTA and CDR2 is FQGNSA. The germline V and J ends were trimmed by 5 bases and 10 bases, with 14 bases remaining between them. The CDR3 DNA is TGTGCCAGCAGCCCACGTGGACAAGCCTACACCTTC. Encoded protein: CASSPRGQAYTF.